The sequence of this T cell receptor (beta chain) was determined in a study of T cell responses to AZD1222 COVID-19 vaccine. Per the germline V gene, CDR1 is SGHRS and CDR2 is YFSETQ. The CDR3 length is 13 residues. V gave up 0 bases and J gave up 5 bases, with 6 bases separating them. The data were produced by immunoSEQ multiplex PCR, yet TCRdb's version contains in-frame clones alone and is incomplete. This table holds around 99,000 clones, around nine tenths found once. The chain combines TRBV5-1 with TRBJ2-1; unclear D gene. This sequence originates from an adult in good health. The input for sequencing was peripheral blood, taken on day 0 of AZD1222 vaccination. This chain's CDR3 is CASSLGPNNEQFF. The CDR3 nucleotides read TGCGCCAGCAGCTTGGGCCCCAACAATGAGCAGTTCTTC.